Below are 28 T cell receptor beta chains sequenced from a single sample in a study of CD8 T cells in Susac syndrome. It was with random hexamers that 0.5 to 1 ug RNA was reverse transcribed. TCRdb re-derived calls from the immunoSEQ multiplex PCR reads in MiXCR, one entry per CDR3 protein. The sample consists of tens of thousands of distinct CDR3 sequences, about 95% of them appearing once. Sample: CD8+ T cells from PBMCs. The receptor set was obtained from a human donor with Susac syndrome.

This rearrangement joins TRBV9 to TRBJ1-1, with TRBD1 matching over 8 bases. The V and J ends lost 3 bases and 8 bases, in that order; junction bases with no gene match: 6. The V gene's germline CDR1 is SGDLS and CDR2 YYNGEE. The CDR3 has 13 residues. The chain's CDR3 is CASSAGTGQEAFF. Written as DNA, the CDR3 is TGTGCCAGCAGCGCCGGGACAGGCCAGGAAGCTTTCTTT.

The V call is TRBV20-1, the J call TRBJ2-7; weak D call: TRBD1 (6 bases). The V end was cut by 6 bases, the J end by 2 bases, with 17 bases between. Germline V lookup: CDR1 DFQATT, CDR2 SNEGSKA (reference sequence). The CDR3 contains 14 residues. The CDR3 spells CSAQGGRDTYEQYF. The CDR3 DNA sequence: TGCAGTGCCCAAGGCGGCAGGGACACCTACGAGCAGTACTTC.

The chain is built from TRBV28 and TRBJ2-6; D may be TRBD2 (6 bases). The CDR3 has 13 amino acids. V gave up 5 bases and J gave up 10 bases, with 12 bases separating them. Germline lookup yields CDR1 MDHEN and CDR2 SYDVKM. The DNA of the CDR3 is TGTGCCAGCAGTGCGGGACCGCAAAACGTCCTGACTTTC. It codes for CASSAGPQNVLTF. Full variable domain (remainder filled in from reference TRBV28 and TRBJ2-6): DVKVTQSSRYLVKRTGEKVFLECVQDMDHENMFWYRQDPGLGLRLIYFSYDVKMKEKGDIPEGYSVSREKKERFSLILESASTNQTSMYLCASSAGPQNVLTFGAGSRLTVL.

This chain connects TRBV20-1 to TRBJ1-3, with D unresolved. The V gene lost 2 bases and the J gene lost 0 bases, with 8 bases spanning the gap. From germline, CDR1 is DFQATT and CDR2 SNEGSKA (reference sequence). The CDR3 has 14 amino acids. CDR3 sequence (DNA): TGCAGTGCTAGATCATTGTCCTCTGGAAACACCATATATTTT. Residues: CSARSLSSGNTIYF.

The CDR3 DNA sequence: TGTGCCAGCAGTTTAGAGACAGGGGCCTACGAGCAGTACTTC. Its translation is CASSLETGAYEQYF. This chain connects TRBV12-3 or TRBV12-4 to TRBJ2-7; 8 bases are shared with TRBD1. Trimming took 1 base from V and 2 from J; bases not matched to a gene: 1. The length of the CDR3 is 14 residues.

The V and J genes are TRBV6-6 and TRBJ1-2; D gene uncertain. This CDR3 region has 16 residues. V was clipped by 4 bases and J by 10 bases, with 25 bases between them. Germline V gene data show CDR1 as MNHNY and CDR2 as SVGAGI (reference sequence). The CDR3 DNA follows: TGTGCCAGCAGTTCCACCGAGGAGGGCGCTCTCCTTGACTACACCTTC. Protein sequence: CASSSTEEGALLDYTF.

This clonotype was seen only once. The CDR3 loop is CASSDDRGSYGYTF. CDR3 bases: TGTGCCAGCAGTGATGACAGGGGGAGCTATGGCTACACCTTC. The chain uses TRBV2 and TRBJ1-2, with 9 bases fitting TRBD1. In germline, CDR1 is SNHLY, CDR2 FYNNEI. The J segment lost 4 bases and the V segment lost 3 bases, leaving 3 bases of the junction unmatched. The CDR3 runs 14 residues. Full variable domain (outside the CDR3, taken from reference TRBV2 and TRBJ1-2): EPEVTQTPSHQVTQMGQEVILRCVPISNHLYFYWYRQILGQKVEFLVSFYNNEISEKSEIFDDQFSVERPDGSNFTLKIRSTKLEDSAMYFCASSDDRGSYGYTFGSGTRLTVV.

The chain is built from TRBV13 and TRBJ1-2; 7 positions match TRBD1. The CDR3 consists of 14 residues. CDR1 and CDR2 from the germline V gene are PRHDT and FYEKMQ (reference sequence). V was clipped by 4 bases and J by 6 bases; unmatched bases: 8. CDR3 bases: TGTGCCAGCAGCTCCGACAGGGTAACGGATGGCTACACCTTC. It translates to CASSSDRVTDGYTF.

V is TRBV27 and J is TRBJ2-5, with 9 bases fitting TRBD1. Germline V gene data show CDR1 as MNHEY and CDR2 as SMNVEV (reference sequence). The CDR3 length is 15 residues. V dropped 3 bases and J dropped 5; count of bases not matched to a gene: 7. This CDR3 is CASSFRDRVRETQYF. CDR3 sequence (DNA): TGTGCCAGCAGTTTCCGGGACAGGGTACGGGAGACCCAGTACTTC.

The rearrangement links TRBV20-1 to TRBJ1-5, with unresolved D. Trimming shortened V by 0 bases and J by 0 bases, and 12 bases separated the two germline ends. Per germline, CDR1 DFQATT and CDR2 SNEGSKA (reference sequence). This CDR3 has 16 residues. CDR3 nucleotides: TGCAGTGCTAGAGATCGGAAGACTAATAGCAATCAGCCCCAGCATTTT. Translated, it gives CSARDRKTNSNQPQHF.

The J gene is TRBJ1-2, the V gene TRBV20-1; D is uncertain. Trimming stripped 4 bases from V and 3 bases from J, with 9 bases between. CDR1 DFQATT and CDR2 SNEGSKA come from the germline V gene (reference sequence). The CDR3 sequence is 12 residues long. The DNA of the CDR3 is TGCAGTGCTATCCACGGCGACTATGGCTACACCTTC. Its protein product is CSAIHGDYGYTF.

The chain couples TRBV7-7 to TRBJ1-5; the D is unclear. Germline lookup yields CDR1 SSHAT and CDR2 FNYEAQ (reference sequence). The CDR3 totals 8 residues. CDR3 residues: CGCGTQHF. For the CDR3, the DNA is TGTGGGTGCGGCACTCAGCATTTT.

The J gene is TRBJ1-1, the V gene TRBV6-5; the match to TRBD1 covers 7 bases. J lost 0 bases, V lost 6 bases, and 7 bases had no gene match. CDR1 is MNHEY, CDR2 SVGAGI, per germline. The CDR3 is made up of 15 amino acids. CDR3 loop: CASRRGDSLNTEAFF. In nucleotides, the CDR3 is TGTGCCAGCAGGAGAGGGGACAGCTTGAACACTGAAGCTTTCTTT.

The V call is TRBV2, the J call TRBJ1-5, with D hard to call. Germline CDR1 is SNHLY and CDR2 is FYNNEI. The CDR3 runs to 14 residues. V dropped 4 bases and J dropped 0 bases, with 7 bases sitting between them. The DNA for the CDR3 is TGTGCCAGCAGTGGGATAGATAGCAATCAGCCCCAGCATTTT. It encodes CASSGIDSNQPQHF.

This sequence joins TRBV20-1 and TRBJ1-5, with a weak D call TRBD1 (5 bases). This CDR3 has 13 residues. The V and J ends lost 7 bases and 2 bases respectively, with 12 bases between them. Looked up from germline, CDR1 is DFQATT and CDR2 is SNEGSKA (reference sequence). The CDR3 loop is CSVSRDRNQPQHF. The DNA for the CDR3 is TGCAGTGTCAGCCGGGACCGCAATCAGCCCCAGCATTTT.

This chain links TRBV20-1 with TRBJ1-2; a possible D gene is TRBD1 (5 bases). The CDR3 length is 14 residues. Per the germline V gene, CDR1 is DFQATT and CDR2 is SNEGSKA (reference sequence). The ends were cut back, 6 bases at V and 4 bases at J, with 18 bases in the middle. The CDR3 region is CSAKSSGTVYGYTF. The DNA of the CDR3 is TGCAGTGCCAAGAGTTCCGGGACCGTCTATGGCTACACCTTC.

This chain links TRBV7-9 with TRBJ2-7; D could derive from TRBD1 or TRBD2 (7 bases each). The CDR3 loop spans 16 amino acids. Trimming cost V 7 bases and J 0 bases, with 19 bases left between them. Germline assignment: CDR1 SEHNR and CDR2 FQNEAQ (reference sequence). CDR3 sequence: CASTRGAGQDSYEQYF. The CDR3 DNA sequence: TGTGCCAGCACTCGGGGGGCCGGACAGGACTCCTACGAGCAGTACTTC. Together with reference TRBV7-9 and TRBJ2-7, the CDR3 gives the full variable domain: DTGVSQNPRHKITKRGQNVTFRCDPISEHNRLYWYRQTLGQGPEFLTYFQNEAQLEKSRLLSDRFSAERPKGSFSTLEIQRTEQGDSAMYLCASTRGAGQDSYEQYFGPGTRLTVT.

This rearrangement joins TRBV20-1 to TRBJ1-6; maybe TRBD1 (6 bases). The CDR3 is made up of 12 amino acids. Germline V CDR1 and CDR2: DFQATT, SNEGSKA (reference sequence). Trimming shortened V by 4 bases and J by 7 bases, and 8 bases separated the two germline ends. DNA of the CDR3: TGCAGTGCTAAACAGGGAAATTCACCCCTCCACTTT. This codes for CSAKQGNSPLHF.

The genes are TRBV12-5 and TRBJ1-1; D not resolved. V was cut by 2 bases and J by 12 bases, with 10 bases left in between. From germline, CDR1 is LGHNT and CDR2 FRNRAP. The CDR3 totals 11 residues. This CDR3 reads CASGLWFETFF. The CDR3 DNA reads as TGTGCTAGTGGTTTGTGGTTCGAGACTTTCTTT.

This chain uses TRBV4-2 with TRBJ2-4; no firm D call. The CDR3 extends over 18 amino acids. V lost 0 bases to trimming and J lost 0 bases, with 15 bases between them. Germline loops: CDR1 LGHNA, CDR2 YNFKEQ. In DNA form, the CDR3 reads TGTGCCAGCAGCCAAGAAATCCCAGCCGCACTAGCCAAAAACATTCAGTACTTC. Translating it yields CASSQEIPAALAKNIQYF.

The genes are TRBV6-4 and TRBJ2-4; maybe TRBD1 (6 bases). This CDR3 spans 19 amino acids. Between the trimmed V and J ends, which lost 1 base and 2 bases, there was a span of 21 bases. Per the germline V gene, CDR1 is MRHNA and CDR2 is SNTAGT. CDR3 sequence: CASSDWAGVRRETKNIQYF. The CDR3 region has the DNA TGTGCCAGCAGTGACTGGGCAGGGGTTAGGAGAGAAACCAAAAACATTCAGTACTTC.

The V call is TRBV9, the J call TRBJ2-7, with D possibly TRBD2 on 5 matching bases. The CDR3 is 14 amino acids. The ends were cut back, 0 bases at V and 3 bases at J, with 10 bases in the middle. Germline CDR1 is SGDLS and CDR2 is YYNGEE. The DNA for the CDR3 is TGTGCCAGCAGCGTAGCCCCCGGGGACTACGAGCAGTACTTC. This gives the protein CASSVAPGDYEQYF.

The rearrangement links TRBV7-9 to TRBJ1-3; D gene uncertain. The V gene's germline CDR1 is SEHNR and CDR2 FQNEAQ (reference sequence). Trimming stripped 11 bases from V and 4 bases from J, with 24 bases between. The CDR3 loop spans 16 amino acids. CDR3 sequence reads: CAGSDGWREIGNTIYF. The CDR3 coding sequence is TGTGCCGGGTCGGACGGCTGGCGAGAAATCGGAAACACCATATATTTT.

The genes are TRBV20-1 and TRBJ1-5; TRBD1 matches at 7 bases. This CDR3 is 16 amino acids long. The V gene's germline CDR1 is DFQATT and CDR2 SNEGSKA (reference sequence). V lost 2 bases to trimming and J lost 4 bases; unmatched junction nucleotides: 11. The CDR3 loop reads CSARRLRGPGNQPQHF. CDR3 nucleotides: TGCAGTGCTAGACGTCTGAGGGGGCCAGGGAATCAGCCCCAGCATTTT.

This chain uses TRBV6-2 or TRBV6-3 with TRBJ1-6; D is unclear. Trimming took 10 bases from V and 16 from J, leaving 20 bases between them. The CDR3 covers 12 residues. Germline V gives CDR1 MNHEY, CDR2 SVGEGT. The CDR3 DNA follows: TGTGCCACATACAAGGGAGCTTCGGGACTCCACTTT. Translating it yields CATYKGASGLHF.

The gene calls are TRBV12-3 or TRBV12-4 and TRBJ1-1; D gene uncertain. The CDR3 sequence is 12 residues long. The V and J ends lost 0 bases and 8 bases respectively, with 7 bases between them. The CDR3 is CASSLAGGEAFF. CDR3 DNA sequence: TGTGCCAGCAGTTTAGCGGGAGGGGAAGCTTTCTTT.

V gene TRBV24-1 combines with J gene TRBJ2-1; the match to TRBD1 covers 10 bases. The V segment lost 10 bases and the J segment 8 bases; nucleotides outside the gene matches: 7. The CDR3 covers 13 residues. Germline CDR1 and CDR2: KGHDR and SFDVKD. CDR3 loop: CATRQGARDEQFF. The CDR3 nucleotides read TGTGCCACTCGACAGGGGGCTAGAGATGAGCAGTTCTTC.

The chain carries TRBV20-1 and TRBJ2-7; 7 bases are shared with TRBD1. Per the germline V gene, CDR1 is DFQATT and CDR2 is SNEGSKA (reference sequence). CDR3 size: 15 residues. Trimming took 1 base from V and 5 from J; bases not matched to a gene: 11. The CDR3 DNA sequence: TGCAGTGCTAGAGTCCCGGCAGGGGGAAAGGACGAGCAGTACTTC. This gives the protein CSARVPAGGKDEQYF.